This is a list of T cell receptor beta chains from one sample in a study of blood T cell repertoires in COVID-19. Sequenced by immunoSEQ multiplex PCR; TCRdb stores in-frame clones only, minus some. The table records around 220,000 clones, 85% to 90% of them present only once. Input material: PBMCs or T cells enriched from blood (not recorded which). The receptor set was obtained from a woman aged 50 to 60 with acute COVID-19. CDR3s include the opening cysteine and the closing phenylalanine or tryptophan. Fields, in order: V gene, clone size, J gene, CDR3 protein. Size tells how often a clone was seen (once, few, many) or the class of an expanded clone, and some rows leave it out.

TRBV6-5	NA	TRBJ1-5	CASSPGQGRNQPQHF
TRBV5-1	NA	TRBJ2-1	CASSSGTNYNEQFF
TRBV6-2/TRBV6-3	NA	TRBJ1-1	CASSQETGMNTEAFF
TRBV12-3/TRBV12-4	NA	TRBJ1-1	CASRQQWTEAFF
TRBV5-4	NA	TRBJ1-1	CASSRFGRGNSPDTEAFF
TRBV4-2	few	TRBJ1-5	CASSLGQIYSNQPQHF
TRBV19	NA	TRBJ2-6	CASTIRTGVGGANVLTF
TRBV20-1	few	TRBJ1-6	CSGQNNSPLHF
TRBV28	NA	TRBJ1-5	CASRAGGNRSNQPQHF
TRBV7-3	medium-sized	TRBJ1-1	CASSLGGTGPFNTEAFF
TRBV5-1	NA	TRBJ2-2	CASSSSGTSGSVATGELFF
TRBV6-5	once	TRBJ2-7	CASSYSPGGWEQYF
TRBV15	NA	TRBJ1-1	CATSTPSNTEAFF
TRBV19	once	TRBJ1-5	CASSVLQGNQPQHF
TRBV3-1/TRBV3-2	NA	TRBJ2-1	CASSQGPRYNEQFF
TRBV18	NA	TRBJ2-7	CASSLGTSGSEGYEQYF
TRBV4-3	once	TRBJ2-7	CASSPTGWTRVYEQYF
TRBV25-1	NA	TRBJ1-6	CASSESQGINSPLHF
TRBV30	NA	TRBJ2-1	CAWTGGFSYNEQFF
TRBV7-6	NA	TRBJ2-2	CASSSEGGELFF
TRBV6-5	NA	TRBJ2-7	CASRPPEAPYEQYF
TRBV12-3/TRBV12-4	NA	TRBJ1-2	CASSFGFDGYTF
TRBV5-1	NA	TRBJ2-5	CASSLYNQETQYF